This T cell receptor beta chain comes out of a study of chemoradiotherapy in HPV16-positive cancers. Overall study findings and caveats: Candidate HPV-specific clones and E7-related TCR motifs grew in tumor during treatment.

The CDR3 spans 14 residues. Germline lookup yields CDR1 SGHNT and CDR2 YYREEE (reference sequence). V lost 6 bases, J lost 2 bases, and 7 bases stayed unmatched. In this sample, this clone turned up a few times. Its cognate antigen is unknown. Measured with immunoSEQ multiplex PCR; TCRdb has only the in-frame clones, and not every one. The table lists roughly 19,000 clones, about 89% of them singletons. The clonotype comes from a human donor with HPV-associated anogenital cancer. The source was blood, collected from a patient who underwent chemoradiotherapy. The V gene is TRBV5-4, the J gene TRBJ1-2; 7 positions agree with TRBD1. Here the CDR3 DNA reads TGTGCCAGCACGGGACAGCTCGCGAACTATGGCTACACCTTC. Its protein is CASTGQLANYGYTF.